This T cell receptor beta chain was recovered during a study of blood T cell repertoires in COVID-19. CDR1 is SGHTA, CDR2 FQGNSA, per germline. V lost 3 bases and J lost 6; bases outside the gene matches: 9. The CDR3 runs 15 residues. The data were produced by immunoSEQ multiplex PCR, yet TCRdb's version contains in-frame clones alone and is incomplete. Altogether tens of thousands of clones are present, approximately 91% being singletons, with the ten largest covering less than 50%. The chain couples TRBV7-2 to TRBJ2-3; 7 bases agree with TRBD2. The clonotype comes from a man between 60 and 70 years old with active or convalescent COVID-19. The sample consisted of peripheral blood. CDR3 in amino acids: CASSFEAGVRDTQYF. The CDR3 DNA sequence: TGTGCCAGCAGCTTCGAGGCGGGAGTAAGGGATACGCAGTATTTT.